Described below is a single T cell receptor (beta chain) sequence and its context. Its antigen is still unknown. CDR1 and CDR2 from the germline V gene are SGHTA and FQGNSA. The length of the CDR3 is 14 residues. V gave up 1 base and J gave up 7 bases, with 10 bases separating them. Second doses at about 4 or about 12 weeks were pooled. The sample comes from a study of T cell responses to AZD1222 COVID-19 vaccine. The protocol was immunoSEQ multiplex PCR, while the TCRdb copy is restricted to in-frame clones and leaves out a portion. Here the sample spans roughly 200,000 clones, approximately 89% being singletons. Findings and limits, study-wide: An increase in Spike-specific TCR breadth and depth was observed after two AZD1222 doses. Clonal diversity may have been underestimated, and the donors were mostly white British, with more females than males. Vaccine-associated CD4 TCRs spanned spike, dominant at 160-218 and 743-854.

The chain has TRBV7-2 and TRBJ1-4; D is undetermined. The receptor comes from an adult who received the AZD1222 COVID-19 vaccine. The starting material was peripheral blood, obtained 28 days after the second AZD1222 dose. The CDR3 region is CASSLDRMGEKLFF. The CDR3 region has the DNA TGTGCCAGCAGCTTAGATAGGATGGGTGAAAAACTGTTTTTT.